This T cell receptor beta chain emerged from a study of blood T cells in healthy people across ages. A second PCR, run for roughly 6 to 11 cycles, used a sample-barcoded 5' primer plus a J-beta primer mix. TCRdb re-analysed the 5' RACE reads in MiXCR, keeping a single row per CDR3 protein. The repertoire holds more than 650,000 distinct CDR3 sequences, with approximately 21% as singletons. The CDR3 runs 13 residues. CDR1 DFQATT and CDR2 SNEGSKA come from the germline V gene (reference sequence). Trimming removed 5 bases at V and 10 bases at J, with 20 bases between. This chain links TRBV20-1 with TRBJ1-1; unclear D gene. The TCR originated in a man between 65 and 85 years old in good health. The sequencing sample was made of blood. The CDR3 protein is CSAYDGSSPLAFF. CDR3 nucleotides: TGCAGTGCTTACGACGGCAGTAGTCCACTAGCTTTCTTT.